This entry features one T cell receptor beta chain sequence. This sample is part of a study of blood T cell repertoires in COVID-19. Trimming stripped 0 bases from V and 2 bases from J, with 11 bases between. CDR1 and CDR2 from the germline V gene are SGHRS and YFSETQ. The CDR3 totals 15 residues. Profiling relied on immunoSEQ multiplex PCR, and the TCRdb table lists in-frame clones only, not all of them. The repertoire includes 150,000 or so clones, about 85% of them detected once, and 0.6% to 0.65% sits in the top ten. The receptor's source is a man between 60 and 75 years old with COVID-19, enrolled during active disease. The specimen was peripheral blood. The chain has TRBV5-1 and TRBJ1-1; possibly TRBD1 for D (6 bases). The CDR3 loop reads CASSLEQGINTEAFF. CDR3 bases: TGCGCCAGCAGCTTGGAACAGGGTATCAACACTGAAGCTTTCTTT. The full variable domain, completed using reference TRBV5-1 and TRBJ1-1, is KAGVTQTPRYLIKTRGQQVTLSCSPISGHRSVSWYQQTPGQGLQFLFEYFSETQRNKGNFPGRFSGRQFSNSRSEMNVSTLELGDSALYLCASSLEQGINTEAFFGQGTRLTVV.